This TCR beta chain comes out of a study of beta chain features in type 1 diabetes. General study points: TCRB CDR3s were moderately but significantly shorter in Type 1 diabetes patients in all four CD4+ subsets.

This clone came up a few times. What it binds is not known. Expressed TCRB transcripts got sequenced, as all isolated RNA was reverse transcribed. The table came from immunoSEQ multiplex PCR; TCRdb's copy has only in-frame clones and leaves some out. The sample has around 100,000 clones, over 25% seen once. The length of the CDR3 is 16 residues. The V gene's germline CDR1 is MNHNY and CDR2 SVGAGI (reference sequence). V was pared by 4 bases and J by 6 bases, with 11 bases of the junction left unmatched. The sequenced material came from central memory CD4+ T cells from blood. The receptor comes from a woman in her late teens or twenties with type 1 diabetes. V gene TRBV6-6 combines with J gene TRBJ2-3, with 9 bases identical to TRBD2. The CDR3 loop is CASSSTGTSQADTQYF. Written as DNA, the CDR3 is TGTGCCAGCAGTTCTACCGGGACTAGCCAAGCCGATACGCAGTATTTT.